The sequence of this T cell receptor beta chain was determined in a study of Ad26.COV2.S vaccination and SARS-CoV-2 variants. Overall study findings and caveats: Breadth, reportedly substantial, characterized the spike-specific CD8+ and CD4+ T cell responses after vaccination. Estimates derived from TCR breadth and depth analyses may have underestimated total T cell responses.

The count of this clone is one. Its antigen is not identified. Treatment: some 20 received Ad26.COV2.S at low or high dose, single or two shots; about 5 received placebo; per-sample allocation not given. Each sample was drawn 63 days after the first injection (of vaccine or placebo). Cohort 1b enrolled adults aged 18-55 years in Boston. TCRdb keeps only in-frame clones here, not all; method: immunoSEQ multiplex PCR. The sample shows roughly 420,000 clones, over 75% of them seen only once. The germline CDR1 and CDR2 sequences are SQVTM and ANQGSEA. With V trimmed by 2 bases and J by 8 bases, 7 bases remained unmatched. The CDR3 covers 13 residues.

The chain uses TRBV29-1 and TRBJ1-2, with TRBD1 identical over 8 bases. The sequence derives from a person aged 18 to 59 who received the Ad26.COV2.S COVID-19 vaccine or a placebo. The material sequenced was peripheral blood, taken in a trial of Ad26.COV2.S vaccine versus placebo. The CDR3 spells CSVEFGRGLGYTF. The CDR3 DNA reads TGCAGCGTTGAATTCGGCAGGGGGCTAGGCTACACCTTC.